The 14 T cell receptor beta chains below all came from one sample that was sequenced in a study of cytomegalovirus exposure and HLA in healthy donors (TCRdb year 2017). The library was generated by the immunoSEQ multiplex PCR assay. The multiplex PCR relied on a mix of 60 forward primers for TCR Vbeta segments and 13 reverse primers for TCR Jbeta segments. TCRdb provides this immuneACCESS table in a form limited to in-frame rearrangements. Some clones are lacking; in checked studies, under half of them reflect an unresolved V gene, and why the rest are absent is not known. The sample table records about 180,000 clones; around four fifths of these occur just once. The ten largest clones add up to less than 4.5% of the sample. The sample taken for sequencing was PBMCs. The receptors were gathered from an older woman in good health and CMV-seropositive.

The chain links TRBV9 to TRBJ2-1, with 8 nucleotides matching TRBD2. The V and J ends lost 0 bases and 8 bases, in that order; junction bases with no gene match: 10. Germline CDR1 SGDLS, CDR2 YYNGEE. The CDR3 is 16 residues long. CDR3 DNA: TGTGCCAGCAGCGTAGTCCCGGGACTAGAACTATATGAGCAGTTCTTC. Protein sequence: CASSVVPGLELYEQFF.

This chain connects TRBV23-1 to TRBJ1-1; 9 positions match TRBD1. TRBV23-1 is recorded as an ORF, its role being uncertain. The V and J ends lost 3 bases and 6 bases, in that order; junction bases with no gene match: 5. The CDR3 contains 14 residues. The DNA of the CDR3 is TGCGCCAGCAGTCACCCGGGACAGGGCGCTGAAGCTTTCTTT. This translates into CASSHPGQGAEAFF.

The gene calls are TRBV30 and TRBJ1-5, with D perhaps matching TRBD1 (5 bases). The germline V and J ends were trimmed by 5 bases and 2 bases, with 10 bases remaining between them. In germline, CDR1 is GTSNPN, CDR2 SVGIG (reference sequence). The CDR3 sequence is 13 residues long. CDR3 residues: CAWGPGGNQPQHF. The DNA for the CDR3 is TGTGCCTGGGGGCCGGGGGGCAATCAGCCCCAGCATTTT.

Worth noting for this clone: Compared with germline, one end of the junction differs, possibly owing to a read error. The genes are TRBV7-9 and TRBJ1-4; 8 nucleotides agree with TRBD1. This CDR3 region has 14 residues. Germline lookup yields CDR1 SEHNR and CDR2 FQNEAQ (reference sequence). The CDR3: CASSTTGDNKKLFF. CDR3 sequence (DNA): TGTGCCAGCAGCACGACAGGGGATAATAAAAAACTGTTTTTT.

This chain connects TRBV5-4 to TRBJ1-1; 8 bases match TRBD1. The germline V gene has CDR1 SGHNT and CDR2 YYREEE (reference sequence). The CDR3 covers 14 residues. J was trimmed by 5 bases and V by 5 bases; bases with no gene match: 8. The CDR3 here is CASSTQGAGTEAFF. The CDR3 DNA is TGTGCCAGCAGTACTCAGGGGGCTGGTACTGAAGCTTTCTTT.

With respect to this clone: At one boundary the junction diverges from the germline segment, which might be a read error. The chain uses TRBV25-1 and TRBJ2-6, with TRBD1 as a possible D gene (5 bases). This CDR3 is 17 amino acids long. Germline V lookup: CDR1 MGHDK, CDR2 SYGVNS. CDR3 bases: TGTGCCAGCAGTGAAGGGGCAGTGAGCTCTGGGGCCAACGGCCTGACTTTC. Translation gives CASSEGAVSSGANGLTF.

The J gene is TRBJ1-6, the V gene TRBV30; D uncertain. Germline V gene data show CDR1 as GTSNPN and CDR2 as SVGIG (reference sequence). V shed 4 bases and J shed 7 bases, with 8 bases lying between them. This CDR3 has 12 amino acids. CDR3 amino acids: CAWTHKNSPLHF. The CDR3 bases are TGTGCCTGGACCCACAAGAATTCACCCCTCCACTTT.

The chain has TRBV9 and TRBJ2-3; TRBD1 matches at 7 bases. There are 16 residues in the CDR3. CDR1 SGDLS and CDR2 YYNGEE come from the germline V gene. The ends lost 3 bases at V and 2 bases at J; junction bases unmatched: 9. The CDR3 nucleotides are TGTGCCAGCAGCGCAGACCGGGACAGATACACAGATACGCAGTATTTT. Encoded protein: CASSADRDRYTDTQYF.

The chain links TRBV29-1 to TRBJ2-7; TRBD1 might be the D (6 bases). Germline V gene data show CDR1 as SQVTM and CDR2 as ANQGSEA. V lost 0 bases, J lost 2 bases, and 14 bases lay in between. The CDR3 runs 15 residues. The CDR3 DNA sequence: TGCAGCGTTGAAGATCCGAGGACAGATCCCTACGAGCAGTACTTC. This translates into CSVEDPRTDPYEQYF.

V is TRBV6-1 and J is TRBJ1-3; D gene unclear. Per the germline V gene, CDR1 is MNHNS and CDR2 is SASEGT. The CDR3 is made up of 14 amino acids. Trimming cost V 4 bases and J 0 bases, with 7 bases left between them. CDR3 nucleotides: TGTGCCAGCAGTGGAAGCTTCTCTGGAAACACCATATATTTT. It specifies CASSGSFSGNTIYF.

V usage is TRBV5-1 and J usage is TRBJ1-6, with D perhaps matching TRBD1 (6 bases). CDR3 length: 17 residues. The germline V gene has CDR1 SGHRS and CDR2 YFSETQ. V shed 1 base and J shed 10 bases, with 21 bases lying between them. The CDR3 loop reads CASSLNPVQGTGSPLHF. The CDR3 nucleotides read TGCGCCAGCAGCTTGAATCCGGTACAGGGAACAGGGTCACCCCTCCACTTT.

This clone was seen only a few times. This chain links TRBV5-5 with TRBJ1-1; D ambiguous. CDR1 is SGHKS and CDR2 is YYEKEE in the germline V gene (reference sequence). Trimming removed 5 bases from V and 10 bases from J, with 18 bases in between. This CDR3 contains 13 residues. CDR3 in amino acids: CASSFVSARGAFF. As DNA, the CDR3 is TGTGCCAGCAGTTTCGTTTCGGCCCGCGGAGCTTTCTTT.

V and J are TRBV28 and TRBJ1-1; 7 bases fit TRBD1. The CDR3 consists of 16 residues. The V gene end was trimmed by 7 bases and the J gene end by 0 bases; junction bases not matched to a gene: 11. Germline CDR1 MDHEN, CDR2 SYDVKM. The CDR3 sequence: CASIGPRGTMNTEAFF. For the CDR3, the DNA is TGTGCCAGCATCGGCCCCAGGGGGACGATGAACACTGAAGCTTTCTTT. Full variable domain (rest looked up from reference TRBV28 and TRBJ1-1): DVKVTQSSRYLVKRTGEKVFLECVQDMDHENMFWYRQDPGLGLRLIYFSYDVKMKEKGDIPEGYSVSREKKERFSLILESASTNQTSMYLCASIGPRGTMNTEAFFGQGTRLTVV.

The chain joins TRBV2 to TRBJ1-2; possibly TRBD1 for D (6 bases). The germline V and J ends were trimmed by 7 bases and 2 bases, with 14 bases remaining between them. Germline CDR1 reads SNHLY; CDR2 reads FYNNEI. The CDR3 loop spans 14 amino acids. Here the CDR3 reads CASKEGGTNYGYTF. CDR3 coding DNA: TGTGCCAGCAAGGAGGGAGGGACAAACTATGGCTACACCTTC.